A single sample is the source of the 8 T cell receptor beta chains below, sequenced in a study of blood T cell repertoires in COVID-19. The repertoire was sequenced with immunoSEQ multiplex PCR; TCRdb's copy has only in-frame clones and lacks some. The sample lists 270,000 or so clones; 86% were seen once. The specimen sequenced was peripheral blood. The origin of the receptors is a man aged 35 to 55 with active or convalescent COVID-19.

V gene TRBV28 combines with J gene TRBJ1-2; D is undetermined. The CDR3 is 13 amino acids. Trimming removed 8 bases at V and 4 bases at J, with 14 bases between. CDR1 and CDR2 from the germline V gene are MDHEN and SYDVKM. The CDR3 spells CASAKPLVYGYTF. The DNA for the CDR3 is TGTGCCAGCGCAAAGCCCTTGGTCTATGGCTACACCTTC.

The chain is built from TRBV9 and TRBJ2-3; the D gene is possibly TRBD2 (5 bases). This CDR3 contains 16 residues. Germline assignment: CDR1 SGDLS and CDR2 YYNGEE. The ends were cut back, 0 bases at V and 0 bases at J, with 11 bases in the middle. This CDR3 is CASSVEPAVSTDTQYF. The DNA for the CDR3 is TGTGCCAGCAGCGTAGAACCAGCGGTGAGCACAGATACGCAGTATTTT. Drawing the rest from reference TRBV9 and TRBJ2-3, the complete variable domain is DSGVTQTPKHLITATGQRVTLRCSPRSGDLSVYWYQQSLDQGLQFLIQYYNGEERAKGNILERFSAQQFPDLHSELNLSSLELGDSALYFCASSVEPAVSTDTQYFGPGTRLTVL.

The chain recombines TRBV2 with TRBJ1-4, with TRBD1 as a possible D gene (5 bases). V shed 4 bases and J shed 3 bases, with 12 bases lying between them. Looked up from germline, CDR1 is SNHLY and CDR2 is FYNNEI. The CDR3 totals 15 residues. The CDR3 is CASSGGTTANEKLFF. The CDR3 DNA follows: TGTGCCAGCAGTGGCGGGACTACAGCTAATGAAAAACTGTTTTTT.

The count of this clone is one. The chain couples TRBV27 to TRBJ1-1, with 9 bases matching TRBD1. Trimming cost V 6 bases and J 5 bases; bases outside gene matches: 4. Germline CDR1 and CDR2: MNHEY and SMNVEV (reference sequence). The CDR3 spans 13 residues. This CDR3 is CASSRTGDTEAFF. The CDR3 DNA follows: TGTGCCAGCAGCAGGACAGGGGATACTGAAGCTTTCTTT.

J is TRBJ1-1 and V is TRBV12-3 or TRBV12-4, with D perhaps matching TRBD1 (6 bases). CDR3 length equals 11 residues. V dropped 7 bases and J dropped 8 bases, with 11 bases sitting between them. CDR3 region: CASKTGTEAFF. The CDR3 region has the DNA TGTGCCAGCAAAACAGGGACAGAAGCTTTCTTT.

To note about this clone: Other DNA sequences in this specimen translate into the identical CDR3. The V gene is TRBV18, the J gene TRBJ2-3; D might be TRBD2 (6 bases). This CDR3 comprises 13 residues. Germline V gives CDR1 KGHSH, CDR2 LQKENI. V gave up 3 bases and J gave up 3 bases, with 7 bases separating them. This chain's CDR3 is CASSPRGTDTQYF. As DNA, the CDR3 is TGTGCCAGCTCACCCCGGGGGACAGATACGCAGTATTTT.

This sequence joins TRBV5-4 and TRBJ1-1; TRBD1 agrees at 8 bases. V dropped 3 bases and J dropped 4; count of bases not matched to a gene: 5. The V gene's germline CDR1 is SGHNT and CDR2 YYREEE (reference sequence). The CDR3 sequence is 14 residues long. The CDR3 coding sequence is TGTGCCAGCAGCTACCGGGACAGGTCCACTGAAGCTTTCTTT. Translation gives CASSYRDRSTEAFF.

V and J are TRBV5-1 and TRBJ2-1; D possibly corresponds to TRBD2 (5 bases). The V gene lost 0 bases and the J gene lost 5 bases, with 9 bases spanning the gap. This CDR3 has 14 amino acids. CDR1 is SGHRS, CDR2 YFSETQ, per germline. CDR3 in DNA: TGCGCCAGCAGCTTGGCCGTCGGGGACAATGAGCAGTTCTTC. Its protein is CASSLAVGDNEQFF.